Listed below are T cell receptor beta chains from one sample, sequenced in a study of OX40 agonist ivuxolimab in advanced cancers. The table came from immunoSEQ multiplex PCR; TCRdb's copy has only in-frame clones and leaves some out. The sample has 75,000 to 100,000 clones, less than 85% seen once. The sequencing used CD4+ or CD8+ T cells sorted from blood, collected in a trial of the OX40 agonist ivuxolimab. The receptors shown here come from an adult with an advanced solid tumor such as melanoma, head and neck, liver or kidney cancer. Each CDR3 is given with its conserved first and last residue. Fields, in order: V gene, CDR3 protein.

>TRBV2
CASSKNSVIGETQYF
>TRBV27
CASSLWDTQYF
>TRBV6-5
CASSYNRVGETQYF
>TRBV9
CASSVGGSASTDTQYF
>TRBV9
CASAVGYNEQFF
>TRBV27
CASTLTGGLNEQFF
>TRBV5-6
CASSSEGGWYTEAFF
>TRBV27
CASSLTGLQETQYF
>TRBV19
CASSMGGRETQYF
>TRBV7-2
CASSSLGGFNGEQFF
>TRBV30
CACLNTGELFF
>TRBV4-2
CASSQSTGGTGELFF
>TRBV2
CASSGDWNTEAFF
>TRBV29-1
CSVRQGTNTEAFF